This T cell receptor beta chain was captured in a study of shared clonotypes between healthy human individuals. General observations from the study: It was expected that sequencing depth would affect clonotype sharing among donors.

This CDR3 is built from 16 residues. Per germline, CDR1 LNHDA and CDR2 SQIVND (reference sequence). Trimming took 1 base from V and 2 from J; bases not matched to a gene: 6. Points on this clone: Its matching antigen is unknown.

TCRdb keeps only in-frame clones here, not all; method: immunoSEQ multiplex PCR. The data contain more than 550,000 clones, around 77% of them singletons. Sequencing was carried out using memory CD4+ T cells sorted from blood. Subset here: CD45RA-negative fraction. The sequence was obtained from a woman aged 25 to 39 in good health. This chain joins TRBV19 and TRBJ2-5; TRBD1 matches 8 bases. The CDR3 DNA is TGTGCCAGTAGTATAGGAACCGGGACAGGACAAGAGACCCAGTACTTC. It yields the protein CASSIGTGTGQETQYF.